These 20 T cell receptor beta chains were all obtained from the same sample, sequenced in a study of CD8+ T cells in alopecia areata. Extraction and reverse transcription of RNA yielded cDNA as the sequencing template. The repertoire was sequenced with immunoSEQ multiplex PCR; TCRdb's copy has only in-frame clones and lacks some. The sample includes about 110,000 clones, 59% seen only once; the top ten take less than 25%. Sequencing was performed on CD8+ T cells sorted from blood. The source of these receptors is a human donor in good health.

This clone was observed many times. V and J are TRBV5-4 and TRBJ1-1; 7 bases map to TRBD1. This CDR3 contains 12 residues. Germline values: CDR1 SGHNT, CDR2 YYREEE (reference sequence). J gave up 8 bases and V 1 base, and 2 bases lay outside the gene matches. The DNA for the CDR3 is TGTGCCAGCAGCTTGACAGGGGAAGAAGCTTTCTTT. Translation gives CASSLTGEEAFF.

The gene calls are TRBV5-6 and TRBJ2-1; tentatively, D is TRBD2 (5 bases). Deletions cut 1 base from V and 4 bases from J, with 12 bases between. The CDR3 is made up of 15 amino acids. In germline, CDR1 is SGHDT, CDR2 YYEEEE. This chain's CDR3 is CASSLRDQNYNEQFF. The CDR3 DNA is TGTGCCAGCAGCTTGCGGGATCAAAATTACAATGAGCAGTTCTTC.

The CDR3 reads CASAHQEEQETQYF. The CDR3 DNA reads TGTGCCAGCGCCCATCAGGAAGAACAAGAGACCCAGTACTTC. The chain uses TRBV5-4 and TRBJ2-5; D is unclear. This CDR3 is 14 amino acids long. Trimming took off 7 bases at V and 2 bases at J, with 15 bases between the two ends. Germline-derived CDR1 and CDR2 are SGHNT and YYREEE (reference sequence).

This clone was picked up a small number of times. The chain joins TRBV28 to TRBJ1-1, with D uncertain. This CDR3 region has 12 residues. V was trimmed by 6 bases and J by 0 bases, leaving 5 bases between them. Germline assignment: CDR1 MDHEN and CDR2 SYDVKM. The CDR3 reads CASRGMNTEAFF. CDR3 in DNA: TGTGCCAGCAGGGGCATGAACACTGAAGCTTTCTTT.

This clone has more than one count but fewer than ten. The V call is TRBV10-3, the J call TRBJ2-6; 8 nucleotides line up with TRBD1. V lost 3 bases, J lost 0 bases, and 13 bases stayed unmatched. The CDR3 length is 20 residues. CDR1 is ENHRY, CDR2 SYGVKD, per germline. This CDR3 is CAISDPTGAGGPSGANVLTF. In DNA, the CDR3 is TGTGCCATCAGTGATCCTACAGGGGCAGGGGGCCCCTCTGGGGCCAACGTCCTGACTTTC.

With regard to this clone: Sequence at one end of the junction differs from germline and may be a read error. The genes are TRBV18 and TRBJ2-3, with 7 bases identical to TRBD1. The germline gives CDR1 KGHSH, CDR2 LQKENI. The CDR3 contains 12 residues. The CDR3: CASSPPGQPKNF. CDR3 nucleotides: TGTGCCAGCTCACCACCGGGACAGCCCAAAAATTTT.

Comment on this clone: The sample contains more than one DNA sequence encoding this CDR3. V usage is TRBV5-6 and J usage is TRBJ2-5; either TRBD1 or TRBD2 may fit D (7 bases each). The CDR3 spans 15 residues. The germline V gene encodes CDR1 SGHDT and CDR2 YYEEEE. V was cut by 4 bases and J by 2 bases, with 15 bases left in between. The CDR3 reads CASSPRGGRQETQYF. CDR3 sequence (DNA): TGTGCCAGCAGCCCCAGGGGGGGAAGGCAAGAGACCCAGTACTTC.

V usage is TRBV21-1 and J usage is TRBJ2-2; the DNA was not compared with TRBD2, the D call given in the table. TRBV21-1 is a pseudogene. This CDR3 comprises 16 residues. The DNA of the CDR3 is TGTGCCAGCAGCAAAGGGCCCGATACCTTCACCGGGGAGCTGTTGTTT. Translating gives CASSKGPDTFTGELLF.

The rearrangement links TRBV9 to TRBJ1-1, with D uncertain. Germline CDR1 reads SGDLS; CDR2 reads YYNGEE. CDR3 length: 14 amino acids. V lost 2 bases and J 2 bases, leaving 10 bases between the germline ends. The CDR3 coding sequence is TGTGCCAGCAGCGTTAGGCAGGTTAACACTGAAGCTTTCTTT. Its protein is CASSVRQVNTEAFF.

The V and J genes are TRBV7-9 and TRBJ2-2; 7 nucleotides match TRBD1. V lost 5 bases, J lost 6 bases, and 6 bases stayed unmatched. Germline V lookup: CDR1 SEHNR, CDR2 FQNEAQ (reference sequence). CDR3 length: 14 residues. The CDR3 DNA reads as TGTGCCAGCAGCGACAGGGTATTCGCCGGGGAGCTGTTTTTT. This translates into CASSDRVFAGELFF.

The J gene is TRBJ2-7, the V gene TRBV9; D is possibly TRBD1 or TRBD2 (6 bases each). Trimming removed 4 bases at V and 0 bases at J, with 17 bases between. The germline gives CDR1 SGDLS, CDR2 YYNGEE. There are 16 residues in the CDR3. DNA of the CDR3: TGTGCCAGCAGCCCCGAACGGGGGCCATCCTCCTACGAGCAGTACTTC. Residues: CASSPERGPSSYEQYF.

The CDR3 is CSVSGGTSWGEQYF. The DNA of the CDR3 is TGCAGCGTTTCTGGGGGGACTTCCTGGGGCGAGCAGTACTTC. This chain links TRBV29-1 with TRBJ2-7, with D possibly being TRBD2 (6 bases). This CDR3 has 14 residues. Looked up from germline, CDR1 is SQVTM and CDR2 is ANQGSEA. V was clipped by 5 bases and J by 6 bases, with 20 bases between them.

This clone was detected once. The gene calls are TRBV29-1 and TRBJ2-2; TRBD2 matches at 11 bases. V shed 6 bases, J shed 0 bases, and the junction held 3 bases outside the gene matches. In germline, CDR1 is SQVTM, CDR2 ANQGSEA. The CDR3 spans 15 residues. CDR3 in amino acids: CSVALAGANTGELFF. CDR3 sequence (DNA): TGCAGCGTGGCACTAGCGGGGGCGAACACCGGGGAGCTGTTTTTT.

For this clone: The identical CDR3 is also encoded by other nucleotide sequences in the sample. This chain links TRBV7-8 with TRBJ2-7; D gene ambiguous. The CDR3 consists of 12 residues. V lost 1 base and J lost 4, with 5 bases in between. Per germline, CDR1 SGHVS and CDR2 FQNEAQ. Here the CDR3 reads CASSLGAYEQYF. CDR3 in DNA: TGTGCCAGCAGCTTAGGGGCGTACGAGCAGTACTTC. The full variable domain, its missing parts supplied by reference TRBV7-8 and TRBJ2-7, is GAGVSQSPRYKVAKRGQDVALRCDPISGHVSLFWYQQALGQGPEFLTYFQNEAQLDKSGLPSDRFFAERPEGSVSTLKIQRTQQEDSAVYLCASSLGAYEQYFGPGTRLTVT.

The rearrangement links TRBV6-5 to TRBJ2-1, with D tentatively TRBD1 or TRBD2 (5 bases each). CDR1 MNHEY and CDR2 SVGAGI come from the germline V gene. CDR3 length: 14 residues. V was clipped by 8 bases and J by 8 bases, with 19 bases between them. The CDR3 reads CASRRVGDDYEQFF. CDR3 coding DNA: TGTGCCAGCCGGCGGGTAGGGGATGACTATGAGCAGTTCTTC.

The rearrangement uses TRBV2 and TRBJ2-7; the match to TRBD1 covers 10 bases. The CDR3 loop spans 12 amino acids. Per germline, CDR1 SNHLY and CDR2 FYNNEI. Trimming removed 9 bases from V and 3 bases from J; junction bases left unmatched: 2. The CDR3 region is CARRTGGYEQYF. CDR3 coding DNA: TGTGCCAGACGGACAGGGGGCTACGAGCAGTACTTC.

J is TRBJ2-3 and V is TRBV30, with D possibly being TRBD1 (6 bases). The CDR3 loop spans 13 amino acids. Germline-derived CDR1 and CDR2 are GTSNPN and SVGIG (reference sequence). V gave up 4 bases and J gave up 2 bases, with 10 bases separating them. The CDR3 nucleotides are TGTGCCTGGAACAGGGACAACACAGATACGCAGTATTTT. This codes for CAWNRDNTDTQYF.

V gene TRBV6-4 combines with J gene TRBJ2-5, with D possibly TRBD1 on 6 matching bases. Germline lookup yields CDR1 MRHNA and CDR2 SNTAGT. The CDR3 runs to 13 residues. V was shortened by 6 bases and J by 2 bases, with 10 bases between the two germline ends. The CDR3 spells CASSRTEQETQYF. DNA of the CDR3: TGTGCCAGCAGCCGGACAGAGCAAGAGACCCAGTACTTC.

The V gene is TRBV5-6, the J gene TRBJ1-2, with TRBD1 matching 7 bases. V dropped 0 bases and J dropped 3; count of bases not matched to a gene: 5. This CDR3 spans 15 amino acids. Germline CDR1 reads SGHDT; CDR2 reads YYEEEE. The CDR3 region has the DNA TGTGCCAGCAGCTTGGGGACAGGCTCATACTATGGCTACACCTTC. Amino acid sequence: CASSLGTGSYYGYTF.

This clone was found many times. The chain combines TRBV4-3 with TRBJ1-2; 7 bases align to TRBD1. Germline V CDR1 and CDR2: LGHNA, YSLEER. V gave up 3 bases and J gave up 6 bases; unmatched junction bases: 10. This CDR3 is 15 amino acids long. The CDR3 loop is CASSQETGRGNGYTF. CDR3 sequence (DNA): TGCGCCAGCAGCCAGGAGACAGGGAGGGGGAATGGCTACACCTTC.